This is a list of T cell receptor beta chains from one sample in a study of metastatic and nonmetastatic thyroid tumors. MiXCR reprocessed the PCR reads for TCRdb. In the table there are roughly 75,000 clones, around an eighth of which are singletons. The source material was tumor tissue. Every receptor here comes from a female donor with papillary thyroid cancer or a benign thyroid nodule (not recorded which). Some clones in this sample may be carry-over from other donors' samples. Both conserved end residues are part of each CDR3. D genes are given only for firm matches. Rows may omit the clone size; those that give it use once, few, many or a size class.

cdr3_length | d_call | clone_size | j_call | v_call | cdr3_aa | cdr3_nt
15 | NA | many | TRBJ2-3 | TRBV5-4 | CASSQGRSSTDTQYF | TGTGCCAGCAGCCAAGGACGTTCAAGCACAGATACGCAGTATTTT
15 | TRBD2 | many | TRBJ2-1 | TRBV5-1 | CASTLGLADYNEQFF | TGCGCCAGCACCCTAGGACTAGCGGACTACAATGAGCAGTTCTTC
13 | TRBD2 | many | TRBJ2-7 | TRBV7-9 | CASSWDYGYEQYF | TGTGCCAGCAGTTGGGACTACGGCTACGAGCAGTACTTC
14 | NA | many | TRBJ1-5 | TRBV24-1 | CATSEAFGNQPQHF | TGTGCCACCAGTGAGGCTTTCGGCAATCAGCCCCAGCATTTT
16 | TRBD1 | NA | TRBJ2-1 | TRBV11-2 | CASSFGQSDRQGEHFF | TGTGCCAGCAGCTTCGGACAATCGGACCGACAGGGTGAGCATTTCTTC
14 | NA | many | TRBJ1-3 | TRBV20-1 | CSAVPRVLGNTIYF | TGCAGTGCTGTACCGAGGGTTCTGGGAAACACCATATATTTT
13 | TRBD2 | many | TRBJ2-7 | TRBV20-1 | CSARGASGYEQYF | TGCAGTGCTAGAGGGGCTAGCGGATACGAGCAGTACTTC
15 | NA | few | TRBJ2-5 | TRBV27 | CASSLLGGAGETQYF | TGTGCCAGCAGTTTATTGGGGGGTGCCGGTGAGACCCAGTACTTC
11 | NA | NA | TRBJ2-2 | TRBV13 | CASSLRGELFF | TGTGCCAGCAGCCTAAGGGGGGAGCTGTTTTTT
15 | NA | many | TRBJ2-6 | TRBV19 | CASSPDRSGANVLTF | TGTGCCAGTAGTCCCGACAGGTCTGGGGCCAACGTCCTGACTTTC
15 | TRBD2 | many | TRBJ2-5 | TRBV20-1 | CSARQGGRDRGTQYF | TGCAGTGCTAGACAGGGCGGGAGGGACCGAGGGACCCAGTACTTC
11 | NA | many | TRBJ2-3 | TRBV19 | CASKQGGTQYF | TGTGCCAGCAAACAGGGAGGTACGCAGTATTTT
15 | NA | many | TRBJ1-1 | TRBV18 | CASSPRKDRRSEAFF | TGTGCCAGCTCACCACGTAAGGACAGACGTTCTGAAGCTTTCTTT
15 | TRBD1 | many | TRBJ1-1 | TRBV5-1 | CASSRTGNMNTEAFF | TGCGCCAGCAGCCGGACAGGGAACATGAACACTGAAGCTTTCTTT
15 | TRBD2 | many | TRBJ2-1 | TRBV30 | CAWSRASGGRNEQFF | TGTGCCTGGAGTAGGGCTAGCGGGGGAAGGAATGAGCAGTTCTTC
11 | TRBD1 | many | TRBJ1-1 | TRBV6-1 | CASSERGPAFF | TGTGCCAGCAGTGAAAGGGGGCCGGCTTTCTTT
16 | NA | many | TRBJ2-1 | TRBV12-3/TRBV12-4 | CASSLRGAQLYNEQFF | TGTGCCAGCAGTTTAAGGGGGGCCCAACTTTACAATGAGCAGTTCTTC
14 | TRBD1 | many | TRBJ2-1 | TRBV24-1 | CATSPQGALSEQFF | TGTGCCACCAGTCCCCAGGGGGCATTGAGTGAGCAGTTCTTC
14 | TRBD1 | many | TRBJ2-1 | TRBV2 | CASTKGQGRHEQFF | TGTGCCAGCACCAAAGGACAGGGTCGCCATGAGCAGTTCTTC
12 | NA | NA | TRBJ2-3 | TRBV5-4 | CASSLFTDTQYF | TGTGCCAGCAGCTTGTTCACAGATACGCAGTATTTT
15 | NA | NA | TRBJ2-1 | TRBV9 | CASSVGGLASDEQFF | TGTGCCAGCAGCGTAGGGGGGCTAGCTAGTGATGAGCAGTTCTTC
17 | NA | many | TRBJ2-5 | TRBV24-1 | CATSSVEGSVGGETQYF | TGTGCCACCAGTTCAGTGGAGGGCTCGGTAGGGGGGGAGACCCAGTACTTC
15 | NA | many | TRBJ2-3 | TRBV10-3 | CAISADSSGTDTQYF | TGTGCCATCAGTGCGGACAGCTCTGGCACAGATACGCAGTATTTT
12 | NA | NA | TRBJ2-5 | TRBV11-3 | CASSPDLDTQYF | TGTGCCAGCAGTCCTGACCTAGACACCCAGTACTTC
15 | TRBD1 | many | TRBJ2-7 | TRBV28 | CASSRTGTGGDEQYF | TGTGCCAGCAGCCGCACCGGGACAGGGGGAGACGAGCAGTACTTC
14 | NA | many | TRBJ1-2 | TRBV20-1 | CSARGHKALYGYTF | TGCAGTGCTAGAGGGCACAAGGCCCTCTATGGCTACACCTTC
15 | NA | NA | TRBJ2-7 | TRBV3-1 | CASSQDLGDSYGQYF | TGTGCCAGCAGCCAAGATCTAGGGGACTCCTACGGGCAGTACTTC
16 | NA | many | TRBJ2-1 | TRBV28 | CASSFLATSEGNEQFF | TGTGCCAGCAGTTTCCTCGCAACAAGCGAGGGCAATGAGCAGTTCTTC
16 | NA | many | TRBJ1-1 | TRBV3-1 | CASSQENIRPHTEAFF | TGTGCCAGCAGCCAAGAGAATATAAGGCCCCACACTGAAGCTTTCTTT
15 | NA | many | TRBJ2-1 | TRBV5-8 | CASSLGQGFADEQFF | TGTGCCAGCAGCTTGGGCCAGGGGTTCGCGGATGAGCAGTTCTTC
13 | NA | many | TRBJ1-2 | TRBV12-3/TRBV12-4 | CASTEDRFYGYTF | TGTGCCAGTACCGAGGACAGATTCTATGGCTACACCTTC
14 | TRBD1 | many | TRBJ1-1 | TRBV20-1 | CSARAQGGNTEAFF | TGCAGTGCTAGAGCCCAGGGGGGGAACACTGAAGCTTTCTTT
19 | TRBD1 | many | TRBJ2-2 | TRBV4-1 | CASSQDSGTGTLNTGELFF | TGCGCCAGCAGCCAAGATTCCGGGACAGGGACTTTGAACACCGGGGAGCTGTTTTTT
14 | NA | many | TRBJ2-5 | TRBV27 | CASSSWSAEETQYF | TGTGCCAGCAGTTCTTGGAGCGCCGAAGAGACCCAGTACTTC
12 | NA | many | TRBJ2-5 | TRBV20-1 | CSASGYQETQYF | TGCAGTGCTAGCGGGTACCAAGAGACCCAGTACTTC
14 | NA | many | TRBJ2-7 | TRBV11-2 | CASSLALGHYEQYF | TGTGCCAGCAGCTTAGCTCTAGGTCACTACGAGCAGTACTTC
15 | NA | many | TRBJ2-1 | TRBV5-1 | CASSLDGLSYNEQFF | TGCGCCAGCAGCTTGGACGGACTCTCCTACAATGAGCAGTTCTTC
15 | NA | NA | TRBJ2-6 | TRBV7-8 | CASSVAPLGANVLTF | TGTGCCAGCAGCGTAGCTCCCCTCGGGGCCAACGTCCTGACTTTC
15 | TRBD1 | NA | TRBJ2-1 | TRBV4-2 | CASSQIGQGAGEQFF | TGTGCCAGCAGCCAAATAGGACAGGGGGCGGGTGAGCAGTTCTTC
16 | TRBD2 | NA | TRBJ2-1 | TRBV2 | CASSVPGLWPRYEQFF | TGTGCCAGCAGCGTCCCGGGACTATGGCCTAGGTATGAGCAGTTCTTC
14 | TRBD1 | NA | TRBJ2-7 | TRBV7-2 | CASSPGTATYEQYF | TGTGCCAGCAGCCCCGGGACAGCGACCTACGAGCAGTACTTC
16 | TRBD1 | many | TRBJ1-5 | TRBV24-1 | CATSDGQGAGNQPQHF | TGTGCCACCAGTGATGGACAGGGGGCAGGCAATCAGCCCCAGCATTTT
15 | TRBD1 | many | TRBJ1-1 | TRBV20-1 | CSASTGGVRRTEAFF | TGCAGTGCTAGCACAGGGGGCGTTAGGAGGACTGAAGCTTTCTTT
13 | NA | NA | TRBJ2-5 | TRBV9 | CASSVRGAETQYF | TGTGCCAGCAGCGTACGGGGGGCAGAGACCCAGTACTTC
14 | NA | few | TRBJ1-2 | TRBV6-1 | CASTKRWGAYVYTF | TGTGCCAGCACCAAAAGGTGGGGGGCTTACGTCTACACCTTC
19 | NA | few | TRBJ2-3 | TRBV30 | CAWSKLEPGTVPPQDTQYF | TGTGCCTGGAGTAAACTAGAACCCGGGACTGTCCCGCCTCAGGATACGCAGTATTTT